Listed below are T cell receptor beta chains from one sample, sequenced in a study of regulatory T cells in long-lasting Graves disease. MiXCR, applied by TCRdb to the multiplex PCR reads, yields one record per CDR3 protein. Of about 470,000 distinct CDR3 sequences in the sample, more than 12% were seen once. These data were also reused for a study on T cells in Graves' hyperthyroidism and ophthalmopathy.

The material was peripheral blood mononuclear cells (PBMCs), obtained at new diagnosis, from a patient treated with antithyroid drugs. The receptors were sampled from a woman aged 25 to 39 with Graves disease. Each CDR3 is given with its conserved first and last residue. A D gene is named only where the DNA matches it firmly. Clone sizes are given selectively: once, few, many, or a class where the clone is expanded.

clone_size,j_call,d_call,v_call,cdr3_aa,cdr3_nt
many,TRBJ2-3,-,TRBV3-1,CASSQRHSPGPQDTQYF,TGTGCCAGCAGCCAGAGGCACTCCCCCGGACCCCAAGATACGCAGTATTTT
-,TRBJ1-5,-,TRBV6-4,CASSSQGTNQPQHF,TGTGCCAGCAGTTCACAGGGAACTAATCAGCCCCAGCATTTT
many,TRBJ2-5,TRBD1,TRBV27,CASSWTGAETQYF,TGTGCCAGCAGTTGGACAGGGGCCGAGACCCAGTACTTC
many,TRBJ1-2,-,TRBV6-1,CASSEGGQGRGYTF,TGTGCCAGCAGTGAAGGGGGTCAGGGCCGCGGGTACACCTTC
-,TRBJ2-7,-,TRBV28,CASGDFSNEQYF,TGTGCCAGCGGAGACTTTAGCAACGAGCAGTACTTC
many,TRBJ1-1,-,TRBV20-1,CSARPEGGGGTEAFF,TGCAGTGCTAGACCTGAAGGGGGGGGGGGCACTGAAGCTTTCTTT
few,TRBJ2-7,-,TRBV9,CASSESLGGGNEQYF,TGTGCCAGCAGCGAGAGTCTTGGCGGAGGGAACGAGCAGTACTTC
-,TRBJ2-7,TRBD2,TRBV18,CASSPQGSLAATGEQYF,TGTGCCAGCTCACCTCAAGGGTCACTAGCGGCTACGGGGGAGCAGTACTTC
many,TRBJ1-1,-,TRBV14,CASSQDFGSYTEAFF,TGTGCCAGCAGCCAAGATTTCGGGAGCTACACTGAAGCTTTCTTT
many,TRBJ2-7,TRBD2,TRBV24-1,CATSEPGTSGEQYF,TGTGCCACCAGTGAACCCGGGACTAGTGGCGAGCAGTACTTC
few,TRBJ2-5,-,TRBV28,CASTPRGSWETQYF,TGTGCCAGCACCCCCCGGGGGTCCTGGGAGACCCAGTACTTC
many,TRBJ1-2,-,TRBV12-3/TRBV12-4,CASSSTGLYGYTF,TGTGCCAGCAGTTCAACAGGGTTGTATGGCTACACCTTC
-,TRBJ2-1,TRBD2,TRBV10-3,CAISERTSGSHEQFF,TGTGCCATCAGTGAACGGACTAGCGGGAGCCATGAGCAGTTCTTC
many,TRBJ2-1,TRBD2,TRBV27,CASSLGTSSYNEQFF,TGTGCCAGCAGCTTAGGGACTAGCAGCTACAATGAGCAGTTCTTC
-,TRBJ2-1,-,TRBV5-1,CASSPRRLAGQGNEQFF,TGCGCCAGCAGCCCCAGGAGGCTTGCGGGCCAGGGGAATGAGCAGTTCTTC
many,TRBJ2-3,TRBD1,TRBV7-9,CASSFRGPDTQYF,TGTGCCAGCAGCTTTAGGGGGCCAGATACGCAGTATTTT
many,TRBJ2-7,TRBD1,TRBV11-2,CASSLTGQAHEQYF,TGTGCCAGCAGCTTAACCGGACAGGCCCACGAGCAGTACTTC
many,TRBJ1-6,-,TRBV6-5,CASSYSGSSYNSPLHF,TGTGCCAGCAGTTACTCGGGGAGCTCCTATAATTCACCCCTCCACTTT